This T cell receptor (beta chain) appears in the sequencing data of a study of STAT5B mutations in CD4+ large granular lymphocyte leukemia. This clone was counted once. Healthy controls were blood donor buffy coats. Some clones are missing from TCRdb's copy, which holds only in-frame ones; the method was immunoSEQ multiplex PCR. The data show about 30,000 clones, 78% seen once. The CDR3 covers 16 residues. The V gene lost 5 bases and the J gene lost 3 bases, with 23 bases spanning the gap. In germline, CDR1 is GTSNPN, CDR2 SVGIG (reference sequence). Sequencing was performed on CD4+ T cells from blood buffy coats. The TCR sequence derives from a human donor in good health. V and J are TRBV30 and TRBJ2-7, with D possibly being TRBD1 (7 bases). CDR3 loop: CAWRGARRDSIYEQYF. CDR3 nucleotide sequence: TGTGCCTGGCGCGGGGCTCGGCGGGACAGTATCTACGAGCAGTACTTC.